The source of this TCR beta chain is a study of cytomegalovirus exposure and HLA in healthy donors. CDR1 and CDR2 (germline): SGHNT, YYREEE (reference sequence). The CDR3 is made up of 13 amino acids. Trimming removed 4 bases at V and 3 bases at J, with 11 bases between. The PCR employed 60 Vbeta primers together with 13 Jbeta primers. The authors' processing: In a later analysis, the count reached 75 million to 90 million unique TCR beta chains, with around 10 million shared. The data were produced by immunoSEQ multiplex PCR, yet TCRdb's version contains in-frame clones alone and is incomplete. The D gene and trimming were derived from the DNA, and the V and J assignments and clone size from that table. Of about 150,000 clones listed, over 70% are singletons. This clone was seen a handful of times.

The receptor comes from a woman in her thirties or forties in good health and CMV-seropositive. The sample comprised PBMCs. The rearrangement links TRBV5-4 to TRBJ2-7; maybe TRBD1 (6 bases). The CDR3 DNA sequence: TGTGCCAGCAGCATGTGGGACAACTACGAGCAGTACTTC. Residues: CASSMWDNYEQYF.